Shown below are 24 T cell receptor beta chains from a single sample sequenced in a study of regulatory T cells in long-lasting Graves disease. Through Arm-PCR of CDR3 regions and iRepertoire HTBI primers, TCR beta libraries were built. TCRdb used MiXCR to reprocess the multiplex PCR reads, holding one entry per CDR3 protein. The sample contains about 540,000 distinct CDR3 sequences, roughly 13% of which appear only once. The sample's time point: newly diagnosed GD, antithyroid drugs for less than 3 months. The TCR library used RNA extracted from PBMCs. These records were also assigned to another study, of T cells in Graves' hyperthyroidism and ophthalmopathy.

The sequenced sample was peripheral blood mononuclear cells (PBMCs), obtained at new diagnosis, from a patient treated with antithyroid drugs. These receptors originate from a man aged 30-40 years with Graves disease.

The genes are TRBV6-2 or TRBV6-3 and TRBJ2-1; D assignment may be TRBD1 or TRBD2 (6 bases each). Germline V gene data show CDR1 as MNHEY and CDR2 as SVGEGT. The V end lost 6 bases, the J end lost 8 bases, and 20 bases lay between the germline ends. The CDR3 has 15 residues. The CDR3 loop is CASRLTGWEADEQFF. The CDR3 DNA reads as TGTGCCAGCAGGCTAACAGGGTGGGAGGCAGATGAGCAGTTCTTC.

The chain is built from TRBV13 and TRBJ2-3, with TRBD2 matching over 13 bases. The CDR3 runs 16 residues. Trimming took 5 bases from V and 7 from J; bases not matched to a gene: 9. Germline loops: CDR1 PRHDT, CDR2 FYEKMQ (reference sequence). The CDR3 loop is CASSLTPGLAGNTQYF. The DNA for the CDR3 is TGTGCCAGCAGCCTGACACCGGGACTAGCGGGAAATACGCAGTATTTT. Full variable domain (outside the CDR3, taken from reference TRBV13 and TRBJ2-3): AAGVIQSPRHLIKEKRETATLKCYPIPRHDTVYWYQQGPGQDPQFLISFYEKMQSDKGSIPDRFSAQQFSDYHSELNMSSLELGDSALYFCASSLTPGLAGNTQYFGPGTRLTVL.

This clonotype has ten or more counts. The chain couples TRBV30 to TRBJ2-5; D is perhaps TRBD1 or TRBD2 (5 bases each). The germline V and J ends were trimmed by 2 bases and 7 bases, with 14 bases remaining between them. From germline, CDR1 is GTSNPN and CDR2 SVGIG (reference sequence). The CDR3 has 13 residues. For the CDR3, the DNA is TGTGCCTGGAGTAAAGAGAATGGGGGGACCCAGTACTTC. Its protein product is CAWSKENGGTQYF.

This clonotype appeared many times. The chain links TRBV7-2 to TRBJ2-4, with TRBD2 as a possible D gene (6 bases). With 3 bases removed from V and 7 bases from J, the gap between germline ends came to 13 bases. Germline assignment: CDR1 SGHTA and CDR2 FQGNSA. The CDR3 runs 14 residues. Here the CDR3 reads CASSFGRETNIQYF. The CDR3 DNA sequence: TGTGCCAGCAGCTTTGGACGGGAGACGAACATTCAGTACTTC.

This clonotype has only a few counts. The rearrangement links TRBV4-1 to TRBJ2-6; tentatively, D is TRBD1 or TRBD2 (6 bases each). Germline V gene sequence: CDR1 MGHRA, CDR2 YSYEKL. V was trimmed by 2 bases and J by 4 bases, leaving 15 bases between them. The CDR3 covers 17 residues. The CDR3 loop is CASSQRHREAGANVLTF. Here the CDR3 DNA reads TGCGCCAGCAGCCAAAGGCACAGGGAGGCCGGGGCCAACGTCCTGACTTTC.

Comment on this clonotype: A single base separates this from a much larger clone, so it may be a read error. This rearrangement joins TRBV5-1 to TRBJ2-7; TRBD2 aligns across 8 bases. The junction had 10 bases not matched to a gene; V was cut back by 5 bases and J by 3 bases. The germline CDR1 and CDR2 sequences are SGHRS and YFSETQ. CDR3 length equals 15 residues. CDR3 in amino acids: CASRPGLVGLYEQYF. In DNA form, the CDR3 reads TGCGCCAGCAGGCCGGGACTAGTGGGACTCTACGAGCAGTACTTC. Combining the CDR3 with reference TRBV5-1 and TRBJ2-7 gives the whole variable domain KAGVTQTPRYLIKTRGQQVTLSCSPISGHRSVSWYQQTPGQGLQFLFEYFSETQRNKGNFPGRFSGRQFSNSRSEMNVSTLELGDSALYLCASRPGLVGLYEQYFGPGTRLTVT.

This clonotype was recorded many times. This chain connects TRBV5-1 to TRBJ2-1, with D unclear. V lost 1 base and J lost 9, with 14 bases in between. There are 14 residues in the CDR3. Per germline, CDR1 SGHRS and CDR2 YFSETQ. The CDR3 protein is CASSLTQGASEQFF. CDR3 coding DNA: TGCGCCAGCAGCTTGACTCAAGGTGCGAGTGAGCAGTTCTTC. Full variable domain (rest looked up from reference TRBV5-1 and TRBJ2-1): KAGVTQTPRYLIKTRGQQVTLSCSPISGHRSVSWYQQTPGQGLQFLFEYFSETQRNKGNFPGRFSGRQFSNSRSEMNVSTLELGDSALYLCASSLTQGASEQFFGPGTRLTVL.

This clonotype was picked up a small number of times. V and J are TRBV18 and TRBJ2-3; 11 bases fit TRBD2. This CDR3 is 17 amino acids long. Unmatched junction bases numbered 10, after V lost 8 bases and J lost 0 bases. Germline CDR1 reads KGHSH; CDR2 reads LQKENI. The DNA for the CDR3 is TGTGCCAGCACCTGGACTAGCGGGTCAACTAGCACAGATACGCAGTATTTT. Translating gives CASTWTSGSTSTDTQYF.

Remarks on this clonotype: One base away lies a much larger clone, so this may be a sequencing read error. Because the CDR3 is missing its conserved closing phenylalanine or tryptophan, this is likely a read error. V is TRBV29-1 and J is TRBJ2-7, with TRBD1 as a possible D gene (6 bases). Germline V gene lookup returns CDR1 SQVTM and CDR2 ANQGSEA. This CDR3 contains 15 residues. V was shortened by 6 bases and J by 3 bases, with 21 bases between the two germline ends. The CDR3, as DNA: TGCAGCGTCGCCGGAGTGACGGGACAAGACTACGAGCAGTACTTG. It encodes CSVAGVTGQDYEQYL.

This clonotype has at least ten counts. The chain couples TRBV30 to TRBJ2-7; 9 positions agree with TRBD1. Per the germline V gene, CDR1 is GTSNPN and CDR2 is SVGIG (reference sequence). The CDR3 is made up of 14 amino acids. Trimming cost V 3 bases and J 3 bases; bases outside gene matches: 6. Written as DNA, the CDR3 is TGTGCCTGGAGCATACAGGGGGCTTTCTACGAGCAGTACTTC. Its translation is CAWSIQGAFYEQYF.

This clonotype was detected many times. The genes are TRBV6-1 and TRBJ2-1; the D gene could be TRBD1 or TRBD2 (5 bases each). V shed 6 bases and J shed 3 bases, with 9 bases lying between them. The CDR3 sequence is 13 residues long. In germline, CDR1 is MNHNS, CDR2 SASEGT. The CDR3 region is CASSWDGYNEQFF. In DNA form, the CDR3 reads TGTGCCAGCAGCTGGGACGGCTACAATGAGCAGTTCTTC.

Concerning this clonotype: A junction boundary mismatches the germline segment, possibly from a read error. V and J are TRBV5-6 and TRBJ2-7; 7 positions agree with TRBD2. This CDR3 is built from 13 residues. Germline CDR1 SGHDT, CDR2 YYEEEE. The CDR3 coding sequence is TGTGCCAGCTGCTTAGCGGGCGCCTACGAGCAGTACTTC. Amino acid sequence: CASCLAGAYEQYF.

The chain has TRBV2 and TRBJ2-7, with D tentatively TRBD2 (5 bases). The length of the CDR3 is 15 residues. Trimming removed 5 bases at V and 7 bases at J, with 21 bases between. Per germline, CDR1 SNHLY and CDR2 FYNNEI. The DNA for the CDR3 is TGTGCCAGCAGTATAAGACTAAAGACCTTCTTGGAGCAGTACTTC. This translates into CASSIRLKTFLEQYF.

This clonotype has ten or more counts. This chain connects TRBV5-4 to TRBJ2-3; D may be TRBD1 (6 bases). V lost 4 bases to trimming and J lost 2 bases, with 14 bases between them. The CDR3 totals 15 residues. Germline CDR1 is SGHNT and CDR2 is YYREEE (reference sequence). In nucleotides, the CDR3 is TGTGCCAGCAGCGCCGGCACAGGGTTCACAGATACGCAGTATTTT. Translated, it gives CASSAGTGFTDTQYF.

The chain employs TRBV6-1 and TRBJ2-1, with D unresolved. This CDR3 spans 16 amino acids. CDR1 is MNHNS, CDR2 SASEGT, per germline. The V and J ends lost 3 bases and 0 bases respectively, with 12 bases between them. DNA for the CDR3: TGTGCCAGCAGTGAGGTCCTTTCGAGCTCCTACAATGAGCAGTTCTTC. Amino acid sequence: CASSEVLSSSYNEQFF.

This clonotype was seen ten or more times. The chain uses TRBV11-2 and TRBJ2-1; 8 nucleotides match TRBD2. The CDR3 totals 18 residues. CDR1 and CDR2 from the germline V gene are SGHAT and FQNNGV. The J segment lost 0 bases and the V segment lost 7 bases, leaving 14 bases of the junction unmatched. The CDR3 bases are TGTGCCAGCACATTGGACAGCGGACTAGCCTCCTCCTACAATGAGCAGTTCTTC. This gives the protein CASTLDSGLASSYNEQFF.

This clonotype was counted at least ten times. The gene calls are TRBV29-1 and TRBJ2-4, with 9 bases aligning to TRBD1. The junction had 9 bases not matched to a gene; V was cut back by 4 bases and J by 5 bases. This CDR3 region has 15 residues. Germline values: CDR1 SQVTM, CDR2 ANQGSEA. CDR3 bases: TGCAGCGTTGCCAAGGGACAGGGAAGCCAAAACATTCAGTACTTC. Amino acid sequence: CSVAKGQGSQNIQYF.

This clonotype was counted ten times or more. The chain recombines TRBV29-1 with TRBJ1-1, with 7 bases matching TRBD1. The germline V gene encodes CDR1 SQVTM and CDR2 ANQGSEA. This CDR3 is built from 14 residues. V dropped 5 bases and J dropped 4; count of bases not matched to a gene: 10. The CDR3 DNA follows: TGCAGCGTTCAAAAGGGGGCCAGAGCCACTGAAGCTTTCTTT. It encodes CSVQKGARATEAFF.

This clonotype was found many times. V usage is TRBV5-1 and J usage is TRBJ2-7; possible D gene TRBD2, 5 bases. Between the trimmed V and J ends, which lost 0 bases and 0 bases, there was a span of 13 bases. This CDR3 region has 16 residues. Germline assignment: CDR1 SGHRS and CDR2 YFSETQ. CDR3 coding DNA: TGCGCCAGCAGCTTGGTTCGGACGGGGAGCTCCTACGAGCAGTACTTC. Encoded protein: CASSLVRTGSSYEQYF.

The genes are TRBV20-1 and TRBJ2-5, with D perhaps TRBD1 (5 bases). Per germline, CDR1 DFQATT and CDR2 SNEGSKA (reference sequence). Trimming left V 1 base short and J 4 bases short, with 16 bases between. This CDR3 has 15 residues. In DNA form, the CDR3 reads TGCAGTGCTAGAGTGCCATCTAAGGACACAGAGACCCAGTACTTC. Translating gives CSARVPSKDTETQYF.

This clonotype was detected many times. The chain joins TRBV20-1 to TRBJ2-2; D is uncertain. The V end lost 6 bases, the J end lost 4 bases, and 6 bases lay between the germline ends. Looked up from germline, CDR1 is DFQATT and CDR2 is SNEGSKA (reference sequence). The CDR3 length is 11 residues. In DNA, the CDR3 is TGCAGTGCGATGGCCACCGGGGAGCTGTTTTTT. Its translation: CSAMATGELFF.

The chain employs TRBV20-1 and TRBJ2-3; 10 bases agree with TRBD2. The CDR3 has 14 amino acids. Trimming took 3 bases from V and 1 from J; bases not matched to a gene: 1. Per germline, CDR1 DFQATT and CDR2 SNEGSKA (reference sequence). The CDR3 region is CSASGLAGTDTQYF. CDR3 DNA: TGCAGTGCTAGCGGACTAGCGGGCACAGATACGCAGTATTTT.

The J gene is TRBJ2-1, the V gene TRBV5-4; the match to TRBD2 covers 9 bases. This CDR3 region has 19 residues. Per the germline V gene, CDR1 is SGHNT and CDR2 is YYREEE (reference sequence). The J segment lost 5 bases and the V segment lost 6 bases, leaving 21 bases of the junction unmatched. The CDR3 region has the DNA TGTGCCAGCATGTCCACTACGGGGTCCCTAGCGGGAACGAACAATGAGCAGTTCTTC. Translating it yields CASMSTTGSLAGTNNEQFF.

This clonotype was observed at least ten times. The CDR3 nucleotides are TGTGCCAGCAGTTTATCTTCTAGCTCCTACAATGAGCAGTTCTTC. Protein: CASSLSSSSYNEQFF. The rearrangement uses TRBV27 and TRBJ2-1; D ambiguous. V gave up 0 bases and J gave up 0 bases, with 6 bases separating them. Per germline, CDR1 MNHEY and CDR2 SMNVEV (reference sequence). The CDR3 runs to 15 residues.